This T cell receptor (beta chain) was found in a study of CD8+ T cells in alopecia areata. Across the whole study: It was oral tofacitinib, at 5 to 10 mg twice daily, that treated patients received. Study-wide points: Clonality in lesional scalp, especially alopecia totalis/universalis, exceeded that of normal scalp.

Trimming at V came to 7 bases and at J to 6 bases, leaving 9 bases not matched to a gene. The CDR3 runs 14 residues. This clone was seen a few times. Its antigen remains unknown. The authors extracted RNA and reverse transcribed it into cDNA as the sequencing template. Sequencing used immunoSEQ multiplex PCR; TCRdb keeps in-frame clones, though not all of them. The profile covers roughly 130,000 clones, with roughly 58% appearing a single time and under 5% taken by the ten largest. The chain uses TRBV23-1 and TRBJ2-1, with 7 bases fitting TRBD1. TRBV23-1 is labeled an ORF, and its function is uncertain. Sample: CD4+ T cells sorted from blood, taken at week 0. The receptor was isolated from a human donor with alopecia areata. In DNA form, the CDR3 reads TGCGCCAGCATGACGAGACAGGGTACCAATGAGCAGTTCTTC. Translation: CASMTRQGTNEQFF.